The clone carrying this TCR beta chain has at least ten counts. Construction of the TCR beta libraries employed iRepertoire HTBI primers in conjunction with Arm-PCR of CDR3 regions. From the multiplex PCR reads, TCRdb called clonotypes with MiXCR, one entry per CDR3 protein. Of about 420,000 distinct CDR3 sequences in the sample, about a sixth were seen once. V was clipped by 4 bases and J by 15 bases; unmatched bases: 6. CDR3 length: 11 residues. Per germline, CDR1 SEHNR and CDR2 FQNEAQ (reference sequence). The data were taken from a study of regulatory T cells in long-lasting Graves disease. Time point noted: newly diagnosed GD, antithyroid drugs for less than 3 months. The TCR library was prepared using RNA isolated from PBMCs. These records were also assigned to another study, of T cells in Graves' hyperthyroidism and ophthalmopathy. That source reports: Carried out on the TCR CDR3, a first-round RT-PCR used the HTBI primer set.

The TCR was taken from a woman aged 18-29 years with Graves disease. The V and J genes are TRBV7-9 and TRBJ2-1; 7 bases are shared with TRBD1. This material consisted of peripheral blood mononuclear cells (PBMCs), taken at new diagnosis, from a patient treated with antithyroid drugs. The DNA of the CDR3 is TGTGCCAGCAGCTGGGGACAGTTCCTGTTCTTC. Encoded protein: CASSWGQFLFF.